This T cell receptor beta chain was sequenced for a study of cytomegalovirus exposure and HLA in healthy donors. General study points: CMV antigen specificity of three CMV-associated chains was confirmed in vitro. Analysis was performed later, and it showed HLA-associated TCR beta chains to be more clonally expanded than equally common others. Prediction of most subjects' HLA-A and HLA-B alleles by TCR beta sequences was reportedly accurate.

Notes on this clone: The antigen is unknown.

The study ran its PCR with 60 Vbeta and 13 Jbeta primers. Assay: immunoSEQ multiplex PCR; the TCRdb copy retains only in-frame clones and omits some. The profile shows approximately 69,000 clones, roughly 76% of them singletons. This TCR derives from a man between 18 and 35 years old in good health and CMV-seronegative. Sample: PBMCs.

The CDR3 reads CASSHTDRDSPLHF. The CDR3 coding sequence is TGTGCCAGCAGCCACACAGACAGGGACTCACCCCTCCACTTT. This sequence joins TRBV7-9 and TRBJ1-6; the match to TRBD1 covers 7 bases. CDR3 length equals 14 residues. After removal of 5 bases from V and 10 bases from J, the junction contained 8 bases not matched to a gene. Looked up from germline, CDR1 is SEHNR and CDR2 is FQNEAQ (reference sequence).